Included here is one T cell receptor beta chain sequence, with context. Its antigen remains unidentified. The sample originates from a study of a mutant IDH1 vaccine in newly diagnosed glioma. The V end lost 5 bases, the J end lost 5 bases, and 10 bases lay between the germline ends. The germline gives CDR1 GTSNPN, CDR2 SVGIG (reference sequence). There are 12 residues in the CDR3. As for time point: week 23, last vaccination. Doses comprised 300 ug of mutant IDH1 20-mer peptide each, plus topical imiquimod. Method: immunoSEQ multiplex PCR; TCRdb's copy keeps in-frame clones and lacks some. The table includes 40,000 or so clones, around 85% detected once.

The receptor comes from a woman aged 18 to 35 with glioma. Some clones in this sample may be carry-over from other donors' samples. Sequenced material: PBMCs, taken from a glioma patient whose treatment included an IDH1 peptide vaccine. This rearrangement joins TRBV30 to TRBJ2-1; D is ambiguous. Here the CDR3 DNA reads TGTGCCTGGGAGGCCGGCGACAATGAGCAGTTCTTC. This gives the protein CAWEAGDNEQFF.